A single TCR beta chain is shown here with its context. Its antigen remains undetermined. In this CDR3 the conserved last residue, phenylalanine or tryptophan, is missing, so a read error is likely. The DNA is left out, because the CDR3 cannot be placed on it with certainty; the CDR3 is given as TCRdb lists it. The length of the CDR3 is 15 amino acids, counting both ends. The germline V gene gives CDR1 as SQVTM and CDR2 as ANQGSEA. Starting from 450 to 500 ng total RNA, TCRbeta-specific cDNA was produced by reverse transcription with a constant-region primer and ProtoScript II reverse transcriptase. TCRbeta libraries were built with three nested multiplex PCR rounds, a slightly modified ARM-PCR procedure. Each of the first two PCR rounds ran for roughly 9 cycles using multiplex TRBV1-TRBV30 forward primers together with a Cbeta reverse primer. Sample barcodes and Illumina adapters were added in a final 25-cycle PCR using Deep VentR polymerase. Before sequencing, amplicons of 200-500 bp were purified from gel using a QIAquick gel extraction kit. The TCRbeta amplicons were sequenced with 250-bp paired-end reads on an Illumina HiSeq 2500. As for the authors' bioinformatics: To recover full CDR3 sequences, reads were quality-trimmed using Trimmomatic v0.33 and paired reads were then merged using FLASH v1.2.11. V, D and J germline segments were assigned to the rearranged TCRbeta sequences by MiGEC v1.2.1b. Clonotype statistics and Shannon-Wiener diversity indices were calculated with VDJtools v1.0.0. To reduce sampling bias, subsequent analyses other than the diversity analysis used only the 250 most abundant clonotypes in each sample. TCRdb took the public reads, trimmed them with fastp at Q25, ran MiXCR for clone calling and kept in-frame beta chains. Each entry is one CDR3 protein sequence, shown with its most common DNA and genes. None of the V and J calls come from the authors' own analysis; TCRdb made them. The sample yields about 37,000 distinct CDR3 sequences; about 75% were counted once. 35% to 40% of the sample lies in the top ten.

This sample stems from a study of tumor-infiltrating lymphocytes in primary liver carcinoma (dated by TCRdb to the late 2010s). In terms of the full investigation: The five patients, three men and two women aged 30 to 69 years, had hepatocellular carcinoma (four) or combined HCC and intrahepatic cholangiocarcinoma (one). Technical replicate repertoires showed high reproducibility, with mean shared-clone rates around 0.9 and correlation coefficients above 0.98. TCRbeta repertoire sequencing covered 35 or so specimens from 5 patients: around 25 tumor regions, 5 adjacent noncancerous liver tissues and 5 peripheral blood samples. Each sample produced about 3.5 to 8 million productive TCRbeta reads, and read depth showed no significant difference between tissue types. The five patients had tumors of stage T1-T3 N0M0, with maximum diameters ranging from about 4 to 11 cm. Across five regions of each liver tumor, along with adjacent normal tissue and blood, the study brought together TCRbeta repertoire sequencing, expression microarrays and whole-exome sequencing.

Total RNA and DNA were co-extracted from about 19-30 mg of bulk tissue with the AllPrep DNA/RNA mini kit, without cell sorting. Between late 2015 and early 2016, about 5 patients in China with histopathologically diagnosed primary liver carcinoma had their tumors surgically resected. Patients had chronic HBV infection and were treatment-naive at sampling. Fresh tumor and adjacent tissue pieces were bisected; one half was stored in RNAlater at -80°C, the other sent for histology. Overall study outcomes, separate from this receptor: Comparison of CD4+ and CD8+ T cell repertoires was precluded by the use of bulk unsorted samples. Repertoire overlap was found to be higher between tumor regions (mean approximately 35%) than between tumor-adjacent (roughly 17%) or tumor-blood (14%) pairs, consistent with antigen-driven expansion. The top 250 clones accounted for a significantly greater share of the repertoire in tumors than in blood (p = 0.039). Only the TCR beta chain was sequenced, which likely underestimates true repertoire diversity because unpaired alpha chains were not captured. Only a few patients were included in the study, and the authors note that the findings should be validated in a larger study.

The sequenced material came from tumor-adjacent normal liver tissue. Rearrangement joined TRBV29-1 to TRBJ1-1. This receptor was obtained from a man aged 35 to 55 with primary liver carcinoma and hepatitis B virus infection. The CDR3 has the sequence CSVAEGWGMNTEAFL.